The clone carrying this T cell receptor (beta chain) was found a few times. Germline trimming cut 1 base from V and 5 bases from J; bases unmatched to any gene: 6. Per the germline V gene, CDR1 is LGHNA and CDR2 is YSLEER. The CDR3 consists of 16 residues. This entry comes from a study of blood T cells in healthy people across ages. For the second PCR, which ran for about 7 to 11 cycles, a sample-barcoded 5' primer and a J-beta primer mix were used. TCRdb reprocessed the 5' RACE reads with MiXCR, giving one entry per CDR3 protein. The data show 1.5 million to 2 million distinct CDR3 sequences, with roughly 52% seen just once and less than 2.5% held by the top ten.

This chain links TRBV4-3 with TRBJ2-3; 10 bases fit TRBD2. The sequence was obtained from a woman between 35 and 50 years old in good health. Specimen: blood. The CDR3 DNA reads as TGCGCCAGCAGCCAAGCAGAGCGGGGGGGTAGAGATACGCAGTATTTT. Translated: CASSQAERGGRDTQYF.